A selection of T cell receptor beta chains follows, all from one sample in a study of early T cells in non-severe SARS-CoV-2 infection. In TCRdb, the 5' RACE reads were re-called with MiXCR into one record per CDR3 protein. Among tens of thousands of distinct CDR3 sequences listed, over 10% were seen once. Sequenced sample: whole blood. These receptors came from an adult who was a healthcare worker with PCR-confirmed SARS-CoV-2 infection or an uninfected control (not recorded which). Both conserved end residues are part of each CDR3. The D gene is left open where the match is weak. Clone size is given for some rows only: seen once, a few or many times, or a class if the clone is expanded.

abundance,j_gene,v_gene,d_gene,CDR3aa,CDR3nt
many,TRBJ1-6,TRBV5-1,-,CASSLDRAPSPLHF,TGCGCCAGCAGCTTGGACAGGGCCCCTTCACCCCTCCACTTT
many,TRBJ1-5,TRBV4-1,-,CASSQVPGSNQPQHF,TGCGCCAGCAGCCAAGTACCAGGAAGCAATCAGCCCCAGCATTTT
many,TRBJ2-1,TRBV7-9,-,CASSLRVHEQFF,TGTGCCAGCAGCTTAAGGGTCCACGAGCAGTTCTTC
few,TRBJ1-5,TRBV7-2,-,CASSSGQAYSNQPQHF,TGTGCCAGCAGCTCAGGGCAGGCCTATAGCAATCAGCCCCAGCATTTT
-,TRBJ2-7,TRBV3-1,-,CASSQASGIGPYEQYF,TGTGCCAGCAGCCAAGCTTCCGGGATAGGACCCTACGAGCAGTACTTC
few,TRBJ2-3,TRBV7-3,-,CASSGSTDTQYF,TGTGCCAGCAGCGGAAGCACAGATACGCAGTATTTT
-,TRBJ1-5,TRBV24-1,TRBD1,CATSDSGGHNQPQHF,TGTGCCACCAGTGATTCAGGGGGCCACAATCAGCCCCAGCATTTT
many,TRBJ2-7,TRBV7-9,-,CASSLVSAGAYEQYF,TGTGCCAGCAGCTTAGTATCAGCCGGGGCCTACGAGCAGTACTTC
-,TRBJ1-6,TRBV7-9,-,CASSRNWDSPLHF,TGTGCCAGCAGCCGTAATTGGGATTCACCCCTCCACTTT
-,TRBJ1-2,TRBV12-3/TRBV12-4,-,CASSLRQGNYGYTF,TGTGCCAGCAGCCTTCGTCAGGGCAACTATGGCTACACCTTC
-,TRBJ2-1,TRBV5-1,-,CASSAGIYNEQFF,TGCGCCAGCAGTGCGGGGATCTACAATGAGCAGTTCTTC
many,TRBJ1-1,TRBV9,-,CASSVVWNTEAFF,TGTGCCAGCAGCGTAGTGTGGAACACTGAAGCTTTCTTT
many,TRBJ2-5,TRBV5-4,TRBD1,CASSPRPGQQETQYF,TGTGCCAGCAGCCCCAGACCGGGACAGCAAGAGACCCAGTACTTC
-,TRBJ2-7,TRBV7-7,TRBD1,CASSTGTAYEQYF,TGTGCTAGCAGCACCGGGACAGCTTACGAGCAGTACTTC
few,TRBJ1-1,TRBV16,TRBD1,CASSHLGQGGTEAFF,TGTGCCAGCAGCCACCTGGGACAGGGTGGGACTGAAGCTTTCTTT
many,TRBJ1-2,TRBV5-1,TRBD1,CASSWPGQTHYTF,TGCGCCAGCAGCTGGCCGGGACAGACTCACTACACCTTC
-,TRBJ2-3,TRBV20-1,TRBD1,CSAMGRQGADTQYF,TGCAGTGCTATGGGGCGACAGGGGGCTGATACGCAGTATTTT
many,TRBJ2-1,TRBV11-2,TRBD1,CASSARGQGYNEQFF,TGTGCCAGCAGTGCCCGGGGACAGGGCTACAATGAGCAGTTCTTC
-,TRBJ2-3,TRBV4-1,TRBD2,CASSQDGAGASTDTQYF,TGCGCCAGCAGCCAAGATGGAGCGGGGGCAAGCACAGATACGCAGTATTTT
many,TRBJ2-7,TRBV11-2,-,CASSPRTDRHRWQYF,TGTGCCAGCAGCCCAAGGACGGATAGACACCGTTGGCAGTACTTC
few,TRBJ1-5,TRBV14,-,CASSRGSFTYQPQHF,TGTGCCAGCAGCCGCGGATCATTTACCTATCAGCCCCAGCATTTT
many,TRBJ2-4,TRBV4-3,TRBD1,CASSQYSPRDRRWKRKNIQYF,TGCGCCAGCAGCCAATATTCGCCCCGGGACAGAAGATGGAAGCGCAAAAACATTCAGTACTTC
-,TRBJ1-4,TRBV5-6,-,CASSAGRRELFF,TGTGCCAGCAGCGCGGGGCGACGGGAACTGTTTTTT
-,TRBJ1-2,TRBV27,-,CASSLKIGIYGYTF,TGTGCCAGCAGTTTAAAGATCGGGATCTATGGCTACACCTTC
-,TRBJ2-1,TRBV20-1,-,CSARVPGENSYNEQFF,TGCAGTGCTAGAGTTCCCGGGGAAAACTCCTACAATGAGCAGTTCTTC
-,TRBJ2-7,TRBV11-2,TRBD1,CASSFQGAYEQYF,TGTGCCAGCAGCTTCCAGGGGGCGTACGAGCAGTACTTC
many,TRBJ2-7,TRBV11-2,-,CASSFLQGNEQYF,TGTGCCAGCAGCTTCTTACAGGGAAACGAGCAGTACTTC
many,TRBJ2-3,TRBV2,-,CASSDVRGTDTQYF,TGTGCCAGCAGTGATGTTCGAGGGACGGATACGCAGTATTTT
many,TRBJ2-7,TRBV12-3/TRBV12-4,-,CASSNTRNPTYEQYF,TGTGCCAGCAGTAATACACGGAACCCAACCTACGAGCAGTACTTC
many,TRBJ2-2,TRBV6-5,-,CASKGRWGPDSTGELFF,TGTGCCAGCAAGGGCCGATGGGGGCCCGATTCCACCGGGGAGCTGTTTTTT
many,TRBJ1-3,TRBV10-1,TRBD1,CASSRNRGNTIYF,TGCGCCAGCAGTCGAAACAGGGGGAACACCATATATTTT
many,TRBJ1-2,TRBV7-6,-,CASSPTESNYGYTF,TGTGCCAGCAGCCCGACGGAGTCTAACTATGGCTACACCTTC
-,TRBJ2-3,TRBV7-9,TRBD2,CASSPRVGGRASTDTQYF,TGTGCCAGCAGCCCGAGAGTCGGGGGGAGAGCTAGCACAGATACGCAGTATTTT
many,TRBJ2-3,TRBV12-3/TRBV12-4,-,CASSLWDPRTDTQYF,TGTGCCAGCAGTTTATGGGACCCCCGCACAGATACGCAGTATTTT
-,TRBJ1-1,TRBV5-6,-,CASSLGHRVNTEAFF,TGTGCCAGCAGCTTGGGACACCGGGTGAACACTGAAGCTTTCTTT
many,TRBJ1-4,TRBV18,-,CASSPLGSPYEKLFF,TGTGCCAGCTCACCACTTGGCAGCCCCTATGAAAAACTGTTTTTT
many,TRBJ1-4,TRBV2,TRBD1,CASSETGTGNEKLFF,TGTGCCAGCAGTGAAACCGGGACAGGGAATGAAAAACTGTTTTTT
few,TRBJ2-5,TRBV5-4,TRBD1,CASSFDRDETQYF,TGTGCCAGCAGCTTCGACAGGGACGAGACCCAGTACTTC
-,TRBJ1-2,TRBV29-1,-,CSVPGSIYGYTF,TGCAGCGTCCCCGGGTCGATATATGGCTACACCTTC
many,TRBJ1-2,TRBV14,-,CASSQDMGGLYGYTF,TGTGCCAGCAGCCAAGATATGGGGGGCCTCTATGGCTACACCTTC
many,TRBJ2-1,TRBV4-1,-,CASSQGTFSGPQFF,TGCGCCAGCAGCCAAGGTACATTTTCGGGACCGCAGTTCTTC
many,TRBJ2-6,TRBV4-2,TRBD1,CASSQVVTGETTGANVLTF,TGTGCCAGCAGCCAAGTAGTGACAGGGGAAACTACGGGGGCCAACGTCCTGACTTTC